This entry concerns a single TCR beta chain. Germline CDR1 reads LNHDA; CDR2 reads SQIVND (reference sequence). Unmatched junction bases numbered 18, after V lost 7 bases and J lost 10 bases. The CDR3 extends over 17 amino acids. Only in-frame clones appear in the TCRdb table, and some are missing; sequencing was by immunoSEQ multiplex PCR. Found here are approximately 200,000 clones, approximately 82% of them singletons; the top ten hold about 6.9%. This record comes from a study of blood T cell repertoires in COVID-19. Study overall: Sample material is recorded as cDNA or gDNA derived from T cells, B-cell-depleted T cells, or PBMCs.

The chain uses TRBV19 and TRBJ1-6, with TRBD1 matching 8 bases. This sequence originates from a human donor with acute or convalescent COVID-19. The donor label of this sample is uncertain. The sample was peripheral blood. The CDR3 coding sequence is TGTGCCAGTAAGCCGGGACAGGCTATCATCGGATACTCACCCCTCCACTTT. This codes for CASKPGQAIIGYSPLHF. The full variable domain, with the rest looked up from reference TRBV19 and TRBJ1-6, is DGGITQSPKYLFRKEGQNVTLSCEQNLNHDAMYWYRQDPGQGLRLIYYSQIVNDFQKGDIAEGYSVSREKKESFPLTVTSAQKNPTAFYLCASKPGQAIIGYSPLHFGNGTRLTVT.